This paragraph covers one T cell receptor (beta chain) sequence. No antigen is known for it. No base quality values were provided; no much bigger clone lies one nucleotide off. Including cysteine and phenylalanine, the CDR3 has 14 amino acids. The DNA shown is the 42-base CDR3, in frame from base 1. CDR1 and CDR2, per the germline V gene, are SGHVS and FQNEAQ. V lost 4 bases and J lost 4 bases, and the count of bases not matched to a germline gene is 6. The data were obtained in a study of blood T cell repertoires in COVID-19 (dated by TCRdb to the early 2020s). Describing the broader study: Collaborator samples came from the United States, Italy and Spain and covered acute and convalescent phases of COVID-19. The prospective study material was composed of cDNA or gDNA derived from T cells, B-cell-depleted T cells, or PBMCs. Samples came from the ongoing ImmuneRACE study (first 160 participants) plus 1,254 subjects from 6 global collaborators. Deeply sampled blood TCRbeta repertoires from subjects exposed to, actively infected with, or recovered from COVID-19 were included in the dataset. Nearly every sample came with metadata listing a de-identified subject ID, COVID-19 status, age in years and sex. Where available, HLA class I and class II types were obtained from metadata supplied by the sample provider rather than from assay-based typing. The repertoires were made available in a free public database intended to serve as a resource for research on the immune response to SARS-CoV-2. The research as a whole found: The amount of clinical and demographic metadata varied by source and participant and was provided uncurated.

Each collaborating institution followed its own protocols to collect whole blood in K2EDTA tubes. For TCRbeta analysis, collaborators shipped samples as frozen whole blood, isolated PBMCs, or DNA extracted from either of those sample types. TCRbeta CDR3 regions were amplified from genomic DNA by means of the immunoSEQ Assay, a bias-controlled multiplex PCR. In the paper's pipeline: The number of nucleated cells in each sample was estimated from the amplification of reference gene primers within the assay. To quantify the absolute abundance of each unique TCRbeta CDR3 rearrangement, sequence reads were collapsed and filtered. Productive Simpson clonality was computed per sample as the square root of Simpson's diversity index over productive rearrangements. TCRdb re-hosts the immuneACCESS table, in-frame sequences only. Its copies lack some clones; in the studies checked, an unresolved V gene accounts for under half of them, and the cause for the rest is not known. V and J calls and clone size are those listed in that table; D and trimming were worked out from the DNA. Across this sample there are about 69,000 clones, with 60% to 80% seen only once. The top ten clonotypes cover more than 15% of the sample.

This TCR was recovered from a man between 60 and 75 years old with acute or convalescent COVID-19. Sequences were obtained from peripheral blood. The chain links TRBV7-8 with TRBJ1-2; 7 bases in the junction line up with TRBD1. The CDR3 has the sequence CASSSDRDSYGYTF. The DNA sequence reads TGTGCCAGCAGCTCGGACCGGGACAGCTATGGCTACACCTTC.